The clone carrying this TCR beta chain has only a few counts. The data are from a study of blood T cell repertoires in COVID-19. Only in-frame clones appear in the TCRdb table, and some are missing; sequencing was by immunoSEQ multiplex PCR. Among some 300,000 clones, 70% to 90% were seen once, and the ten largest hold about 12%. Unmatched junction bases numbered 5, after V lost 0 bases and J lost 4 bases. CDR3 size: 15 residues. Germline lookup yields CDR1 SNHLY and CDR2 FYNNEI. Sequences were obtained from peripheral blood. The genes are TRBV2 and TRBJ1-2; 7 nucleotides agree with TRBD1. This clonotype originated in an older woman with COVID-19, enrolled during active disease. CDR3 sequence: CASSEAWGQSYGYTF. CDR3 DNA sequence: TGTGCCAGCAGTGAAGCGTGGGGACAGTCCTATGGCTACACCTTC.